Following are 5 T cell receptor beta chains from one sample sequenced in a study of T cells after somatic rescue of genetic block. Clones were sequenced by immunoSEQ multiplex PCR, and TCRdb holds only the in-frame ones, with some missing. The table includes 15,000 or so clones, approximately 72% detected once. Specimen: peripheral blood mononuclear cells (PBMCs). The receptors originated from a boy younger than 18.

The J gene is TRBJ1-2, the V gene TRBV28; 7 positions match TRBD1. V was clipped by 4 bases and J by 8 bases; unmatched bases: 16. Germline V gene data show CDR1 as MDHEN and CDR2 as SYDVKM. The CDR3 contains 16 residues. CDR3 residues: CASSSIDRVKGEGYTF. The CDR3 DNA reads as TGTGCCAGCAGTTCCATAGACAGGGTAAAAGGAGAAGGCTACACCTTC.

DNA for the CDR3: TGTGCCAGCAGTCGGGGACTAGCGGGAGGTTTTCCGGTCACAGATACGCAGTATTTT. It specifies CASSRGLAGGFPVTDTQYF. This chain joins TRBV7-3 and TRBJ2-3; 15 bases line up with TRBD2. Germline V gene data show CDR1 as SGHTA and CDR2 as FQGTGA. This CDR3 is 19 amino acids long. Trimming removed 6 bases from V and 2 bases from J; junction bases left unmatched: 12.

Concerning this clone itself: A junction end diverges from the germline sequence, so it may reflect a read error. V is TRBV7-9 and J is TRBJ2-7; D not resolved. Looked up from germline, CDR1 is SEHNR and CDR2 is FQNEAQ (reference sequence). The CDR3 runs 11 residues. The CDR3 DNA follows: TGTGCCAGCAGCTTAGAGAATCGGCTCCACTTC. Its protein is CASSLENRLHF. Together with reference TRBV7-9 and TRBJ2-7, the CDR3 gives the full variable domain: DTGVSQNPRHKITKRGQNVTFRCDPISEHNRLYWYRQTLGQGPEFLTYFQNEAQLEKSRLLSDRFSAERPKGSFSTLEIQRTEQGDSAMYLCASSLENRLHFGPGTRLTVT.

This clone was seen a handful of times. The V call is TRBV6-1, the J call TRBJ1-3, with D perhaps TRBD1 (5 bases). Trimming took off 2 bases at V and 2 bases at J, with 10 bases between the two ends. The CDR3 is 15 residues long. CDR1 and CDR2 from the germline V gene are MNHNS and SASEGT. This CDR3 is CASSEIGEAGNTIYF. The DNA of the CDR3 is TGTGCCAGCAGTGAAATAGGGGAGGCTGGAAACACCATATATTTT.

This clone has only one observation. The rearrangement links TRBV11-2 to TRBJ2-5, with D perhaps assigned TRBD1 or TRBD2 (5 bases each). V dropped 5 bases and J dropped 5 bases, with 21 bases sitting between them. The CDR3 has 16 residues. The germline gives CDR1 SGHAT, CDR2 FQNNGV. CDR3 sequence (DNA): TGTGCCAGCAGCGCTAAGGGGAAGGACTCACGGGAGACCCAGTACTTC. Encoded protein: CASSAKGKDSRETQYF.